This T cell receptor (beta chain) was identified during a study of T-cell reconstitution after alpha-beta-depleted transplantation in children (dated by TCRdb to between 2015 and 2016). Concerning the study at large: Using TCR repertoire profiling, the study quantitatively followed how T-cell immune reconstitution unfolded in children after TCRalphabeta/CD19-depleted allogeneic hematopoietic cell transplantation. What the authors observed across the whole study: Apparently early alphabetaT-cell count recovery about two months after transplant reportedly relied on only several hundred rapidly expanded clones derived from non-depleted graft cells. In some patients, the high TCRbeta diversity seen at day 60 was put down to recipient T cells and intrathymic progenitors that had survived conditioning. The frequencies of hyperexpanded clones fell over the following months, and after one year, T-cell counts and TCRbeta diversity were mostly attributed to newly produced T cells.

The sample's treatment or condition label, decoded: allogeneic hematopoietic cell transplantation with graft depleted of TCRalphabeta T cells and CD19 B cells. TCRalphabeta/CD19-depleted allogeneic hematopoietic cell grafts were given to the transplant recipients, all of whom were children. Library creation used PCR. The listed sequencing device is Illumina HiSeq 2500. TCR libraries were prepared with molecular barcoding, using unique molecular identifiers to normalize TCRbeta repertoire quantification. TCRdb's own reprocessing of the public reads used fastp at Q25 and MiXCR and kept productive beta chains. Here each entry gathers all rows of one CDR3 protein and keeps the most common genes and DNA. Within this sample are over 150,000 distinct CDR3 sequences, with roughly 11% of them counted one time only. The top ten clonotypes cover around 14% of the sample. Concerning this clonotype: Its antigen specificity is not known. No quality values exist for individual bases; no much larger clone is one base distant.

This TCR was sampled from a boy aged 2 to 10 with acute myeloid leukemia, due to receive a stem cell transplant. This specimen consisted of PBMCs, obtained before TCRalphabeta/CD19-depleted stem cell transplant.

CDR3 loop: CASRRPGLAAASPYNEQFF. The DNA is as follows: TGTGCCAGCAGACGCCCGGGACTAGCGGCAGCATCCCCGTACAATGAGCAGTTCTTC. Recombination joined TRBV12-3 or TRBV12-4 with TRBJ2-1, with 11 bases in between that match TRBD2. V is cut back by 6 bases and J by 4 bases, with 17 bases in the junction unmatched. From cysteine to phenylalanine, the CDR3 is 19 amino acids long. The sequence is cut down to CDR3 DNA, 57 bases in frame from base 1.